The source of this T cell receptor (beta chain) is a study of blood T cell repertoires in COVID-19. Profiling relied on immunoSEQ multiplex PCR, and the TCRdb table lists in-frame clones only, not all of them. The sample has 180,000 or so clones, around 90% seen once. V lost 10 bases and J lost 2, with 11 bases in between. Germline V gene data show CDR1 as WSHSY and CDR2 as SAAADI. This CDR3 spans 12 amino acids. The sequence derives from a man in his fifties with acute or convalescent COVID-19. Source material: peripheral blood. This chain joins TRBV10-2 and TRBJ1-1; D unclear. The CDR3 here is CATRQGNTEAFF. The CDR3 DNA sequence: TGCGCCACACGACAAGGAAACACTGAAGCTTTCTTT.